This T cell receptor beta chain comes out of a study of CD8 T cells in ankylosing spondylitis. A quantitative 5'-RACE method, one with molecular barcodes, was used to make TCR beta libraries. TCRdb recomputed calls from the 5' RACE reads with MiXCR, one row per CDR3 protein. The repertoire holds roughly 350,000 distinct CDR3 sequences, with less than 10% as singletons. Turning to this clonotype: Its specificity is unknown.

Germline V gene data show CDR1 as MNHNY and CDR2 as SVGAGI (reference sequence). The CDR3 is 11 amino acids. Deletions cut 4 bases from V and 6 bases from J, with 5 bases between. Overall study results and limits: It appeared that ankylosing spondylitis blood was characterized by a TCR beta motif of several highly homologous variants. There was reportedly significant enrichment of clones that were disease-linked in matched ankylosing spondylitis synovial fluid.

This TCR was recovered from a male donor with ankylosing spondylitis. This rearrangement joins TRBV6-6 to TRBJ2-3; D is uncertain. The sample consisted of blood, either unsorted or a sorted T cell fraction (not recorded which). The CDR3 DNA is TGTGCCAGCAGTTTTTACGATACGCAGTATTTT. It codes for CASSFYDTQYF.